Following are 30 T cell receptor beta chains from one sample sequenced in a study of blood T cell repertoires in COVID-19. The repertoire was sequenced with immunoSEQ multiplex PCR; TCRdb's copy has only in-frame clones and lacks some. Among approximately 200,000 clones, approximately 80% were seen once, and the ten largest hold about 7.8%. The material sequenced was peripheral blood. The receptors originated from an elderly woman with COVID-19, enrolled during active disease.

This clone was detected once. The chain employs TRBV9 and TRBJ1-5; 7 bases fit TRBD1. From germline, CDR1 is SGDLS and CDR2 YYNGEE. The CDR3 has 15 amino acids. With V trimmed by 3 bases and J by 4 bases, 7 bases remained unmatched. In DNA form, the CDR3 reads TGTGCCAGCAGCGCCAGGGGGTCTGCTAATCAGCCCCAGCATTTT. Translating it yields CASSARGSANQPQHF. Supplemented by reference TRBV9 and TRBJ1-5, the full variable domain reads DSGVTQTPKHLITATGQRVTLRCSPRSGDLSVYWYQQSLDQGLQFLIQYYNGEERAKGNILERFSAQQFPDLHSELNLSSLELGDSALYFCASSARGSANQPQHFGDGTRLSIL.

This clone was recorded a few times. The rearrangement links TRBV5-6 to TRBJ2-1, with 12 bases aligning to TRBD2. Germline V gives CDR1 SGHDT, CDR2 YYEEEE. Trimming cost V 4 bases and J 4 bases; bases outside gene matches: 12. This CDR3 is built from 18 residues. The CDR3 DNA is TGTGCCAGCAGCCCGGGCCTTCTGGGACTAGCGGGTTACAATGAGCAGTTCTTC. It translates to CASSPGLLGLAGYNEQFF.

V usage is TRBV3-1 (or the pseudogene TRBV3-2) and J usage is TRBJ1-1; tentative D call: TRBD1 (5 bases). Germline assignment: CDR1 LGHDT and CDR2 YNNKEL (reference sequence). The CDR3 consists of 15 residues. V was pared by 4 bases and J by 1 base, with 13 bases between. The CDR3 loop is CASSRADIRNTEAFF. The DNA of the CDR3 is TGTGCCAGCAGCCGGGCGGACATTCGGAACACTGAAGCTTTCTTT.

V and J are TRBV6-5 and TRBJ1-6, with D possibly being TRBD1 (5 bases). The germline gives CDR1 MNHEY, CDR2 SVGAGI. CDR3 length equals 15 residues. Trimming stripped 2 bases from V and 7 bases from J, with 12 bases between. For the CDR3, the DNA is TGTGCCAGCAGTTACGAACCACAGGAAAATTCACCCCTCCACTTT. Translated: CASSYEPQENSPLHF.

This sequence joins TRBV18 and TRBJ1-1; perhaps TRBD1 as D (5 bases). The CDR3 is 12 amino acids. CDR1 and CDR2 from the germline V gene are KGHSH and LQKENI. V lost 0 bases, J lost 8 bases, and 7 bases lay in between. The CDR3 sequence: CASSPPEGEAFF. Written as DNA, the CDR3 is TGTGCCAGCTCACCACCGGAGGGGGAAGCTTTCTTT.

The chain recombines TRBV5-4 with TRBJ1-6, with a possible D match to TRBD1 (5 bases). CDR3 size: 15 residues. V lost 4 bases, J lost 0 bases, and 8 bases lay in between. The germline V gene encodes CDR1 SGHNT and CDR2 YYREEE (reference sequence). CDR3 bases: TGTGCCAGCAGCGGAACAGGCTCCTATAATTCACCCCTCCACTTT. Translated: CASSGTGSYNSPLHF.

This clone has only one observation. The genes are TRBV5-6 and TRBJ2-1; D remains unclear. The germline CDR1 and CDR2 sequences are SGHDT and YYEEEE. The CDR3 contains 15 residues. V lost 3 bases to trimming and J lost 8 bases, with 18 bases between them. Here the CDR3 reads CASSSLGFPGDEQFF. The DNA for the CDR3 is TGTGCCAGCAGCTCACTCGGGTTCCCCGGAGATGAGCAGTTCTTC. The complete variable domain, with remaining parts taken from reference TRBV5-6 and TRBJ2-1, reads DAGVTQSPTHLIKTRGQQVTLRCSPKSGHDTVSWYQQALGQGPQFIFQYYEEEERQRGNFPDRFSGHQFPNYSSELNVNALLLGDSALYLCASSSLGFPGDEQFFGPGTRLTVL.

The V and J genes are TRBV29-1 and TRBJ1-5; no firm D call. This CDR3 spans 13 amino acids. The V gene's germline CDR1 is SQVTM and CDR2 ANQGSEA. V lost 7 bases and J lost 4, with 14 bases in between. CDR3 loop: CSGQENVNQPQHF. The CDR3 region has the DNA TGCAGCGGTCAGGAAAACGTTAATCAGCCCCAGCATTTT. The variable domain in full, completed from reference TRBV29-1 and TRBJ1-5, reads SAVISQKPSRDICQRGTSLTIQCQVDSQVTMMFWYRQQPGQSLTLIATANQGSEATYESGFVIDKFPISRPNLTFSTLTVSNMSPEDSSIYLCSGQENVNQPQHFGDGTRLSIL.

The chain is built from TRBV5-5 and TRBJ1-5; a weak D match, TRBD1 (6 bases). Deletions cut 4 bases from V and 11 bases from J, with 16 bases between. Germline lookup yields CDR1 SGHKS and CDR2 YYEKEE (reference sequence). The CDR3 is 13 residues long. The CDR3 DNA reads as TGTGCCAGCAGCACAACAGGGTTCAGGTCCCAGCATTTT. The encoded protein is CASSTTGFRSQHF.

The sample holds a few counts of this clone. The genes are TRBV25-1 and TRBJ1-5; D is undetermined. CDR3 length equals 13 residues. The V and J ends lost 6 bases and 3 bases respectively, with 9 bases between them. The germline gives CDR1 MGHDK, CDR2 SYGVNS. CDR3 sequence (DNA): TGTGCCAGCAGCCCCGGGTTCAATCAGCCCCAGCATTTT. Its protein is CASSPGFNQPQHF. The whole variable domain, remainder taken from reference TRBV25-1 and TRBJ1-5, is EADIYQTPRYLVIGTGKKITLECSQTMGHDKMYWYQQDPGMELHLIHYSYGVNSTEKGDLSSESTVSRIRTEHFPLTLESARPSHTSQYLCASSPGFNQPQHFGDGTRLSIL.

The J gene is TRBJ1-4, the V gene TRBV6-2 or TRBV6-3, with TRBD1 matching 7 bases. Trimming took 0 bases from V and 0 from J; bases not matched to a gene: 7. This CDR3 contains 18 residues. Germline V CDR1 and CDR2: MNHEY, SVGEGT. The CDR3 coding sequence is TGTGCCAGCAGTTACTCGAGGGACAGAATTGCAACTAATGAAAAACTGTTTTTT. This encodes CASSYSRDRIATNEKLFF.

The chain has TRBV9 and TRBJ2-4; D gene uncertain. CDR3 length: 16 amino acids. Germline lookup yields CDR1 SGDLS and CDR2 YYNGEE. With 2 bases removed from V and 0 bases from J, the gap between germline ends came to 12 bases. CDR3 residues: CASSVGPKLAKNIQYF. The CDR3 DNA is TGTGCCAGCAGCGTTGGTCCGAAACTAGCCAAAAACATTCAGTACTTC. The variable domain in full, with the rest retrieved from reference TRBV9 and TRBJ2-4, is DSGVTQTPKHLITATGQRVTLRCSPRSGDLSVYWYQQSLDQGLQFLIQYYNGEERAKGNILERFSAQQFPDLHSELNLSSLELGDSALYFCASSVGPKLAKNIQYFGAGTRLSVL.

Concerning this clone: Other nucleotide sequences in the sample specify the same CDR3. The chain recombines TRBV29-1 with TRBJ2-2; 11 bases fit TRBD2. Per the germline V gene, CDR1 is SQVTM and CDR2 is ANQGSEA. Unmatched junction bases numbered 0, after V lost 6 bases and J lost 0 bases. The CDR3 consists of 14 residues. The DNA of the CDR3 is TGCAGCGTGGGACTAGCGGCGAACACCGGGGAGCTGTTTTTT. Protein: CSVGLAANTGELFF.

This CDR3 is CASRQGPYEQYF. CDR3 DNA: TGTGCCAGCAGGCAGGGTCCGTACGAGCAGTACTTC. The chain couples TRBV11-2 to TRBJ2-7, with TRBD1 as a possible D gene (5 bases). Trimming pared 6 bases from V and 4 bases from J, leaving 10 bases between. CDR1 is SGHAT and CDR2 is FQNNGV in the germline V gene. The CDR3 length is 12 residues.

The chain combines TRBV7-2 with TRBJ1-4, with D unclear. V lost 1 base, J lost 7 bases, and 13 bases lay in between. Per the germline V gene, CDR1 is SGHTA and CDR2 is FQGNSA. The CDR3 loop spans 15 amino acids. The CDR3 is CASSLVANRGEKLFF. In nucleotides, the CDR3 is TGTGCCAGCAGCTTAGTCGCCAACCGGGGTGAAAAACTGTTTTTT. Full variable domain (missing parts from reference TRBV7-2 and TRBJ1-4): GAGVSQSPSNKVTEKGKDVELRCDPISGHTALYWYRQSLGQGLEFLIYFQGNSAPDKSGLPSDRFSAERTGGSVSTLTIQRTQQEDSAVYLCASSLVANRGEKLFFGSGTQLSVL.

V usage is TRBV5-1 and J usage is TRBJ2-7; D may be TRBD2 (5 bases). With 0 bases removed from V and 3 bases from J, the gap between germline ends came to 10 bases. Per the germline V gene, CDR1 is SGHRS and CDR2 is YFSETQ. The CDR3 contains 14 residues. The CDR3 loop is CASSLALANYEQYF. The CDR3 DNA reads TGCGCCAGCAGCTTGGCGCTAGCTAACTACGAGCAGTACTTC.

The J gene is TRBJ2-1, the V gene TRBV20-1; D unclear. Germline V gene data show CDR1 as DFQATT and CDR2 as SNEGSKA (reference sequence). This CDR3 has 11 residues. Trimming stripped 6 bases from V and 7 bases from J, with 10 bases between. DNA for the CDR3: TGCAGTGCCCGAGCCGGGAATGAGCAGTTCTTC. It specifies CSARAGNEQFF.

This clone was detected only once. The chain combines TRBV2 with TRBJ2-1, with TRBD2 matching over 12 bases. This CDR3 has 16 residues. J was trimmed by 7 bases and V by 4 bases; bases with no gene match: 8. Germline CDR1 SNHLY, CDR2 FYNNEI. The CDR3 loop is CASSGLLAGGWNEQFF. Written as DNA, the CDR3 is TGTGCCAGCAGTGGGCTACTAGCGGGAGGTTGGAATGAGCAGTTCTTC. Full variable domain (missing parts from reference TRBV2 and TRBJ2-1): EPEVTQTPSHQVTQMGQEVILRCVPISNHLYFYWYRQILGQKVEFLVSFYNNEISEKSEIFDDQFSVERPDGSNFTLKIRSTKLEDSAMYFCASSGLLAGGWNEQFFGPGTRLTVL.

V is TRBV5-1 and J is TRBJ2-7, with D possibly TRBD1 on 6 matching bases. The CDR3 has 13 residues. Between the trimmed V and J ends, which lost 2 bases and 5 bases, there was a span of 11 bases. Germline V gives CDR1 SGHRS, CDR2 YFSETQ. CDR3 nucleotide sequence: TGCGCCAGCAGCTTCCCAGGGGCGGACGAGCAGTACTTC. This translates into CASSFPGADEQYF.

The genes are TRBV3-1 (or the pseudogene TRBV3-2) and TRBJ1-2; D not certain. The CDR3 loop spans 11 amino acids. Germline CDR1 LGHDT, CDR2 YNNKEL (reference sequence). Trimming took 5 bases from V and 6 from J, leaving 7 bases between them. The CDR3 nucleotides read TGTGCCAGCAGCTCTACGCATGGCTACACCTTC. Encoded protein: CASSSTHGYTF.

V usage is TRBV6-5 and J usage is TRBJ2-5; 7 nucleotides match TRBD1. V lost 6 bases and J lost 9; bases outside the gene matches: 4. Germline assignment: CDR1 MNHEY and CDR2 SVGAGI. This CDR3 contains 11 residues. CDR3 sequence reads: CASSLQGAQYF. In nucleotides, the CDR3 is TGTGCCAGCAGCTTGCAGGGGGCCCAGTACTTC.

The rearrangement joins TRBV2 to TRBJ2-3; 8 positions match TRBD2. Trimming at V came to 6 bases and at J to 5 bases, leaving 7 bases not matched to a gene. Germline CDR1 and CDR2: SNHLY and FYNNEI. The CDR3 spans 14 residues. The DNA for the CDR3 is TGTGCCAGCAGAACGGGACTAGGCATAGATACGCAGTATTTT. Protein product: CASRTGLGIDTQYF.

The chain has TRBV6-5 and TRBJ1-6, with 7 bases matching TRBD1. Germline CDR1 MNHEY, CDR2 SVGAGI. V shed 8 bases and J 9 bases; nucleotides not matched to a gene: 10. CDR3 length equals 14 residues. CDR3 nucleotide sequence: TGTGCCAGCTGGCCGGGACAGAAGTCTTCACCCCTCCACTTT. Translation gives CASWPGQKSSPLHF.

V gene TRBV9 combines with J gene TRBJ2-2; D not certain. The CDR3 sequence is 15 residues long. Trimming shortened V by 1 base and J by 0 bases, and 7 bases separated the two germline ends. Germline V gene sequence: CDR1 SGDLS, CDR2 YYNGEE. Written as DNA, the CDR3 is TGTGCCAGCAGCGTAACAGACACGAACACCGGGGAGCTGTTTTTT. Protein sequence: CASSVTDTNTGELFF.

The chain recombines TRBV2 with TRBJ2-3; D is possibly TRBD2 (7 bases). Looked up from germline, CDR1 is SNHLY and CDR2 is FYNNEI. CDR3 length equals 13 residues. Trimming took off 7 bases at V and 4 bases at J, with 12 bases between the two ends. CDR3 residues: CASIGGVPDTQYF. CDR3 in DNA: TGTGCCAGCATAGGGGGGGTCCCAGATACGCAGTATTTT.

Comments on this clone: A much more abundant neighbour one base away suggests this may be a read error. The J gene is TRBJ2-1, the V gene TRBV7-8; possible D gene TRBD1, 5 bases. With 2 bases removed from V and 0 bases from J, the gap between germline ends came to 5 bases. This CDR3 is built from 14 residues. Germline CDR1 SGHVS, CDR2 FQNEAQ. The CDR3: CASSLQGSYNEQFF. CDR3 DNA: TGTGCCAGCAGCTTACAGGGCTCCTACAATGAGCAGTTCTTC.

V usage is TRBV5-5 and J usage is TRBJ1-1; D gene uncertain. The ends were cut back, 4 bases at V and 0 bases at J, with 10 bases in the middle. The germline CDR1 and CDR2 sequences are SGHKS and YYEKEE (reference sequence). The CDR3 spans 14 residues. The CDR3 sequence: CASSAQPMNTEAFF. The CDR3 DNA is TGTGCCAGCAGCGCACAGCCCATGAACACTGAAGCTTTCTTT.

J is TRBJ2-5 and V is TRBV11-1; 10 positions agree with TRBD2. With V trimmed by 0 bases and J by 5 bases, 3 bases remained unmatched. Germline values: CDR1 SGHAT, CDR2 FQDESV (reference sequence). The CDR3 has 15 amino acids. The CDR3 nucleotides are TGTGCCAGCAGCTTAGCTAGCGGGAGGATCGAGACCCAGTACTTC. Its protein is CASSLASGRIETQYF.

V gene TRBV29-1 combines with J gene TRBJ2-1; 12 nucleotides match TRBD2. This CDR3 region has 15 residues. The germline CDR1 and CDR2 sequences are SQVTM and ANQGSEA. V shed 4 bases, J shed 0 bases, and the junction held 1 base outside the gene matches. The DNA for the CDR3 is TGCAGCGTTGCACTAGCGGGGGGCTCCTACAATGAGCAGTTCTTC. Its protein is CSVALAGGSYNEQFF.

This clone was recorded only once. The J gene is TRBJ1-3, the V gene TRBV13; the D gene is possibly TRBD1 (6 bases). The germline V and J ends were trimmed by 8 bases and 0 bases, with 11 bases remaining between them. This CDR3 is built from 14 residues. Germline values: CDR1 PRHDT, CDR2 FYEKMQ (reference sequence). CDR3 nucleotides: TGTGCCAGCTCCCGGACAGCCTCTGGAAACACCATATATTTT. Residues: CASSRTASGNTIYF. The full variable domain, its missing parts supplied by reference TRBV13 and TRBJ1-3, is AAGVIQSPRHLIKEKRETATLKCYPIPRHDTVYWYQQGPGQDPQFLISFYEKMQSDKGSIPDRFSAQQFSDYHSELNMSSLELGDSALYFCASSRTASGNTIYFGEGSWLTVV.